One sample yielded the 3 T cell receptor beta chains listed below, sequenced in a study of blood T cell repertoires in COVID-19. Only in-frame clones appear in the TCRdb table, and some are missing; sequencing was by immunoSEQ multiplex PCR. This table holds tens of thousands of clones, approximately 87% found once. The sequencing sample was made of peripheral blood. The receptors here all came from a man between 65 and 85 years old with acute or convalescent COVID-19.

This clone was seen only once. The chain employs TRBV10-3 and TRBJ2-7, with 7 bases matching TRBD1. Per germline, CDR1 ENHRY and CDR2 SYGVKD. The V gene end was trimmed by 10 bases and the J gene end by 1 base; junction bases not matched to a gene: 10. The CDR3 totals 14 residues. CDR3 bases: TGTGCCACCGGGAACAGGGGTCGATCCTACGAGCAGTACTTC. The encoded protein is CATGNRGRSYEQYF.

CDR3 nucleotides: TGTGCCAGTAGTATAGACCCGGGACTAGCGGGAGAGACAGATACGCAGTATTTT. This sequence encodes CASSIDPGLAGETDTQYF. This chain joins TRBV19 and TRBJ2-3; the match to TRBD2 covers 14 bases. CDR1 LNHDA and CDR2 SQIVND come from the germline V gene (reference sequence). This CDR3 spans 18 amino acids. Trimming took 0 bases from V and 3 from J; bases not matched to a gene: 5.

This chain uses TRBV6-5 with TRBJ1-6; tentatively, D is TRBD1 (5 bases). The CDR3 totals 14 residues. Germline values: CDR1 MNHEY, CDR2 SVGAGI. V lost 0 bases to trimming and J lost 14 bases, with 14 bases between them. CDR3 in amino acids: CASSYSRQWYTLHF. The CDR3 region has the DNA TGTGCCAGCAGTTACTCTAGACAGTGGTACACCCTCCACTTT.